Listed here is a single T cell receptor beta chain. What it binds is unknown. Since all of the isolated RNA was reverse transcribed, expressed TCRB transcripts were what got sequenced. This table comes from immunoSEQ multiplex PCR, and its TCRdb copy is limited to in-frame clones, with some not included. The table lists 200,000 to 250,000 clones, around 9.9% of them singletons. This specimen belongs to a study of beta chain features in type 1 diabetes. Germline V gene data show CDR1 as SNHLY and CDR2 as FYNNEI. Trimming took off 7 bases at V and 4 bases at J, with 11 bases between the two ends. The CDR3 is made up of 13 amino acids. Regarding the study as a whole: Patients and controls would be equally affected if PCR favored shorter templates.

A single heparinised blood sample, averaging roughly 110 mL, was obtained per donor. The origin of this receptor is a man in his late teens or twenties in good health. This chain joins TRBV2 and TRBJ2-1; D gene ambiguous. Sample: central memory CD4+ T cells from blood. CDR3 nucleotides: TGTGCCAGCATGGCTTCAGTGTACAATGAGCAGTTCTTC. It yields the protein CASMASVYNEQFF.